The clone carrying this TCR beta chain was counted many times. This sample was taken from a study of T cells in Graves' hyperthyroidism and ophthalmopathy. Researchers took RNA transcripts and amplified the TCR beta CDR3 regions from them. First-round RT-PCR of the TCR CDR3 relied on the HTBI primer set. TCRdb reprocessed the multiplex PCR reads with MiXCR, giving one entry per CDR3 protein. The sample lists a few hundred thousand distinct CDR3 sequences; 12% to 15% were seen once. V trimming: 5 bases; J trimming: 5 bases; junction bases outside the gene matches: 9. The CDR3 totals 15 residues. The clonotype originates from a woman aged 40 to 55 with Graves' ophthalmopathy. Sequenced material: blood. The rearrangement links TRBV12-3 or TRBV12-4 to TRBJ2-5, with 9 nucleotides matching TRBD1. Written as DNA, the CDR3 is TGTGCCAGCAGTCCGGGGACAGGGAATGGCGAGACCCAGTACTTC. It encodes CASSPGTGNGETQYF.